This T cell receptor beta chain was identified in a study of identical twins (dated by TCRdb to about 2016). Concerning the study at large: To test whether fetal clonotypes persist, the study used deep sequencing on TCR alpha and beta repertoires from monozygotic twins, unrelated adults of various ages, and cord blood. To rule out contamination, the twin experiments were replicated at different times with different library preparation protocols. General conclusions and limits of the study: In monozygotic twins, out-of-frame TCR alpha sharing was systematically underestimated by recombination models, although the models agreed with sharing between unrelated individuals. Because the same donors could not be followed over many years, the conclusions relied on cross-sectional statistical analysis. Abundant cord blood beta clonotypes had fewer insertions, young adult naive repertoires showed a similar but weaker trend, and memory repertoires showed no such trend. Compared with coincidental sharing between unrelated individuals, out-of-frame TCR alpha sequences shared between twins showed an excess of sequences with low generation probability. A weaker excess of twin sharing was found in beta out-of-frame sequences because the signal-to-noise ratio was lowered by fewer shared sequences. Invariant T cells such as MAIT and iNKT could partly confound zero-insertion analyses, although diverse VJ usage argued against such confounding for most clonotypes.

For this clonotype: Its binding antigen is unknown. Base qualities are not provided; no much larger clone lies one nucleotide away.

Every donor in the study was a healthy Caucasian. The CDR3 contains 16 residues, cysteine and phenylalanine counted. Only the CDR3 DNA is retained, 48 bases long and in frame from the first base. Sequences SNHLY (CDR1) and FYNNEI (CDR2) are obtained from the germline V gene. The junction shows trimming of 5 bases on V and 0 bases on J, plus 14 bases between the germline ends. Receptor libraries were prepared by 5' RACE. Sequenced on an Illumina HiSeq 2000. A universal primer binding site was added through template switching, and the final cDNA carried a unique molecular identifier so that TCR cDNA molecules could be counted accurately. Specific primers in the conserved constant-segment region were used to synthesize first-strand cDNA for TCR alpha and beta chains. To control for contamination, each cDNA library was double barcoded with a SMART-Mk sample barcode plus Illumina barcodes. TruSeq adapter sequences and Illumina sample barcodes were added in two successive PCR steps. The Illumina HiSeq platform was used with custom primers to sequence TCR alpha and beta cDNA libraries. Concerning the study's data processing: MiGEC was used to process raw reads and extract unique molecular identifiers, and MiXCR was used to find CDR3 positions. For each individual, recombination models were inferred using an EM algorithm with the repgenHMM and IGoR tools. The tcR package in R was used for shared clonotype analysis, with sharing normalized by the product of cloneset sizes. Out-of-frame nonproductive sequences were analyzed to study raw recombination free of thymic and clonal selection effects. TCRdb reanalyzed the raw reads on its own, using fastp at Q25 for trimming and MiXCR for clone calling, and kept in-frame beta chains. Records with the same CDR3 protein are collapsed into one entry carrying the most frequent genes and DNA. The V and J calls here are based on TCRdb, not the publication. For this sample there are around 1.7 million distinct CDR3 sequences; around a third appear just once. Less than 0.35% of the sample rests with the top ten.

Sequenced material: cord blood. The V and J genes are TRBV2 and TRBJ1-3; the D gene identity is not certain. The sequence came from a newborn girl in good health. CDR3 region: CASSQQHPSSGNTIYF. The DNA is TGTGCCAGCAGTCAGCAACACCCGTCCTCTGGAAACACCATATATTTT.